This T cell receptor beta chain derives from a study of identical twins. Points from the study as a whole: Excess twin sharing in beta out-of-frame sequences was weaker. Models came in too low on out-of-frame TCR alpha sharing in monozygotic twins.

This clonotype was found once. Its antigen remains unidentified. The donor group consisted entirely of healthy Caucasians. A universal primer site arose from template switching, and cDNA bore unique molecular identifiers. TCRdb fed the 5' RACE reads into MiXCR, producing one record per CDR3 protein. The table shows around 1.7 million distinct CDR3 sequences, with more than 30% occurring only once. The source is a newborn girl in good health. Material for sequencing was cord blood.

The CDR3, as DNA: TGTGCCAGCAGTTTACCCGGACAGTACTTC. Amino acids: CASSLPGQYF. The V call is TRBV28, the J call TRBJ2-5; D unclear. Germline CDR1 is MDHEN and CDR2 is SYDVKM. This CDR3 is 10 amino acids long. Trimming pared 2 bases from V and 11 bases from J, leaving 6 bases between.